This T cell receptor (beta chain) was documented in a study of patients and donors after allogeneic stem cell transplantation. CDR3 length equals 18 residues. V gave up 1 base and J gave up 5 bases; unmatched junction bases: 13. Germline CDR1 reads SGHAT; CDR2 reads FQNNGV. This clonotype showed up just once. TCRdb reprocessed the RT-PCR reads via MiXCR and lists one record per CDR3 protein. The data show 900,000 to 1,000,000 distinct CDR3 sequences, about a sixth seen once. The chain uses TRBV11-2 and TRBJ2-3; TRBD1 agrees at 9 bases. The TCR originated in a human donor who was either an allogeneic HSCT recipient or a stem cell or donor lymphocyte infusion donor (not recorded which). It is not recorded whose cells these are; they may come from a transplant donor. Input material: blood, either unsorted or a sorted T cell fraction (not recorded which). In DNA, the CDR3 is TGTGCCAGCAGCTTAGTTGCCCATAGGGACAGGGATCAAGATACGCAGTATTTT. As protein: CASSLVAHRDRDQDTQYF.